This T cell receptor beta chain was recorded in a study of CD8 T cells in ankylosing spondylitis. Making the TCR beta libraries involved quantitative 5'-RACE with molecular barcodes. One entry per CDR3 protein, called by TCRdb with MiXCR from the 5' RACE reads. The sample lists 50,000 to 60,000 distinct CDR3 sequences, 6% to 7.5% occurring once. CDR1 is LGHNA, CDR2 YNFKEQ, per germline. There are 17 residues in the CDR3. V gave up 5 bases and J gave up 0 bases; unmatched junction bases: 5. Study-wide findings and caveats: Clones linked to disease were reported to show significant enrichment in matched ankylosing spondylitis synovial fluid. Seemingly characteristic of ankylosing spondylitis blood was a TCR beta motif consisting of under 10 highly homologous variants.

This clonotype was seen at least ten times. The antigen is unknown. Material for sequencing was blood, either unsorted or a sorted T cell fraction (not recorded which). The clonotype comes from a female donor with ankylosing spondylitis or in good health (not recorded which). The V call is TRBV4-2, the J call TRBJ2-1; 12 nucleotides agree with TRBD2. This chain's CDR3 is CASSSTSGGSSYNEQFF. In DNA form, the CDR3 reads TGTGCCAGCAGCAGTACTAGCGGGGGGAGCTCCTACAATGAGCAGTTCTTC.